A single count supports the clone carrying this T cell receptor (beta chain). The V gene's germline CDR1 is MNHNS and CDR2 SASEGT. This CDR3 spans 15 amino acids. Deletions cut 2 bases from V and 4 bases from J, with 11 bases between. It was with a sample-barcoded 5' primer and a J-beta primer mix that a second PCR of roughly 6 to 12 cycles was run. TCRdb reprocessed the 5' RACE reads with MiXCR, giving one entry per CDR3 protein. The data show about 1.4 million distinct CDR3 sequences, approximately 63% seen once. The data were taken from a study of blood T cells in healthy people across ages. The clonotype comes from a man younger than 35 in good health. The genes are TRBV6-1 and TRBJ2-2; maybe TRBD1 (5 bases). Sequencing was done on a sample of blood. The CDR3 loop reads CASSEIGQGTGELFF. The CDR3 coding sequence is TGTGCCAGCAGTGAAATTGGGCAGGGCACCGGGGAGCTGTTTTTT.